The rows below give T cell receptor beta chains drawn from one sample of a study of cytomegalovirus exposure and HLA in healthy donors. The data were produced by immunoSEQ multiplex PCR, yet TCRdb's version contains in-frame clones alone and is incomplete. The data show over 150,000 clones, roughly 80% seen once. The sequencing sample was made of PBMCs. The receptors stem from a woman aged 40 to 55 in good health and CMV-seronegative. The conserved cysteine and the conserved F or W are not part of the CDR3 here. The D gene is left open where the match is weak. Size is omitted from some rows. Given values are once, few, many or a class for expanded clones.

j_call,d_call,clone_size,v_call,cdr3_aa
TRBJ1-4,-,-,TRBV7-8,ASSRTGFLEKLF
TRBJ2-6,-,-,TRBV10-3,AIRPQASGANVLT
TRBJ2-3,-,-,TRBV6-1,ASIGLLPPDTQY
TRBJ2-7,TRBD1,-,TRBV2,ASSATGGVNEQY
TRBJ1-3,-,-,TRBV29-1,SVSEGGNTIY
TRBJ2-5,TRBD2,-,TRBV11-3,ASSERGAGVRETQY
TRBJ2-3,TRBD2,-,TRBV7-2,ASSPGLAGGDTQY
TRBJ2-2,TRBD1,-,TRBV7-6,ASSPGQGGTGELF
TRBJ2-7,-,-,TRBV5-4,ASSLRGSYEQY
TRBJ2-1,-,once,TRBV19,ASSLKRTDTYNEQF
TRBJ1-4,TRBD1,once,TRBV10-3,AISAVPGQGRGEKLF
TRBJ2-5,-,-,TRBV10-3,AISAQGGETQY
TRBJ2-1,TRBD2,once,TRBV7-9,ASLLASGSDEQF
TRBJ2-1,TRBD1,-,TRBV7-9,ASSLQGASPAKQF
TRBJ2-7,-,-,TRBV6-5,ASSHGQSYEQY
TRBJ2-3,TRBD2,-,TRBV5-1,ASSVGSLAGGLFTDTQY
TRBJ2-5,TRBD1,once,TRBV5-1,ASSSGQGKETQY
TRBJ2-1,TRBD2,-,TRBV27,ASSFRRGGNNEQF
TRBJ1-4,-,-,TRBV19,TSTVDSGREKLF
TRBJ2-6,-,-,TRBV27,ASSLGVGGVSSGANVLT
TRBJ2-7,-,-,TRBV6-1,ASRGGFSSYEQY
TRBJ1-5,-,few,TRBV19,ASKISGQYSNQPQH
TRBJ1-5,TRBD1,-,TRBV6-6,ASKDRVNQPQH
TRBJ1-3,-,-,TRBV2,ASSGGLGGNTIY
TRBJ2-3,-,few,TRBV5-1,ASSAANTQY
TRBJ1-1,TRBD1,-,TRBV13,ASSTPGQLNTGAF
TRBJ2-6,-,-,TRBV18,ASLPQGGANVLT
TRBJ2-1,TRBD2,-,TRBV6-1,ASRVLAGSYNEQF
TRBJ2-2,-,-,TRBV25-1,ASTRLGSTGELF
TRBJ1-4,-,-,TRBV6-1,ASRLMEKLF
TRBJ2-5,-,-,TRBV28,ASSLQSEID
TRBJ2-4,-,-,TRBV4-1,ASSPGHLAKNIQY
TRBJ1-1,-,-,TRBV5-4,ASSSQGAGNTEAF
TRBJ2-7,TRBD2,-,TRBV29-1,SVPGLAGGPLYEQY
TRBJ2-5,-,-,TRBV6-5,ASSYEQGMETQY
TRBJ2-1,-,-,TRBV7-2,ASSLARRSNEQF
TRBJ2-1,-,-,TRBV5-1,ASSLVGASSYNEQF
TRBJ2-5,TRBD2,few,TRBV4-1,ASSQTSGGKTQY
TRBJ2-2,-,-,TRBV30,ACDVEGPGELF
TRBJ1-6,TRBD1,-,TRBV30,AWRQGALNSPLH
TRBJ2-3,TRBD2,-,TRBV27,ASSDGGTQY
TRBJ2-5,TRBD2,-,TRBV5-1,ASSHGLAGVGETQY
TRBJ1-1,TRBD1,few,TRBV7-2,ASSLARRGRNTEAF
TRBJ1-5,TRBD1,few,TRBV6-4,ASSLQGSQPQH
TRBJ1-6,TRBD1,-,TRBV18,ASSPGQGKNSPLH
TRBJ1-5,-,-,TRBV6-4,ASSVQDNQPQH
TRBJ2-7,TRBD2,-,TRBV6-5,ASSPNVGGPEQY
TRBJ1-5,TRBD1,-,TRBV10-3,AISHDRGYQPQH
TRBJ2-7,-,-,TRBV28,ASSLPLGLSYEQY
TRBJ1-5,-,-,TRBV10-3,AISERQDNQPQH
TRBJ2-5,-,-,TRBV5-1,ASSPQPDSLETQY
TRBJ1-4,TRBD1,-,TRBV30,AWSRQGGEKLF
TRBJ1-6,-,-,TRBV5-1,ASSEHSYNSPLH